These 21 T cell receptor beta chains were all obtained from the same sample, sequenced in a study of blood T cell repertoires in COVID-19. Produced via immunoSEQ multiplex PCR; TCRdb's table is partial and in-frame only. The sample consists of 250,000 to 300,000 clones, about 83% of them appearing once. The sequenced sample consisted of peripheral blood. These receptors all come from a man older than 75 with acute or convalescent COVID-19.

This clone has only a few counts. This chain links TRBV5-1 with TRBJ2-1; 8 nucleotides align to TRBD2. Trimming removed 4 bases from V and 8 bases from J; junction bases left unmatched: 14. CDR1 is SGHRS and CDR2 is YFSETQ in the germline V gene. The length of the CDR3 is 16 residues. The CDR3 DNA reads as TGCGCCAGCAGCCCGCCTAGTACGGGACTAGTCGATGAGCAGTTCTTC. It is translated as CASSPPSTGLVDEQFF.

This clone has only one observation. The genes are TRBV4-2 and TRBJ2-5; 13 bases match TRBD2. This CDR3 region has 16 residues. Germline V gene sequence: CDR1 LGHNA, CDR2 YNFKEQ. The junction had 2 bases not matched to a gene; V was cut back by 4 bases and J by 0 bases. The CDR3 loop is CASSLGLAGDQETQYF. The DNA of the CDR3 is TGTGCCAGCAGCCTCGGACTAGCGGGGGACCAAGAGACCCAGTACTTC.

V and J are TRBV16 and TRBJ2-3, with D perhaps TRBD1 (7 bases). Germline values: CDR1 KGHSY, CDR2 FQNENV. V was pared by 0 bases and J by 9 bases, with 13 bases between. The CDR3 spans 14 residues. The CDR3 here is CASSQSAGGGTQYF. The CDR3 coding sequence is TGTGCCAGCAGCCAATCGGCAGGGGGAGGAACGCAGTATTTT.

The CDR3 region is CASSSAGFTGELFF. CDR3 DNA: TGCGCCAGCAGCTCAGCAGGGTTCACCGGGGAGCTGTTTTTT. The V call is TRBV5-1, the J call TRBJ2-2; a possible D gene is TRBD1 (5 bases). V was clipped by 3 bases and J by 4 bases, with 10 bases between them. The CDR3 is made up of 14 amino acids. Germline CDR1 is SGHRS and CDR2 is YFSETQ.

The V and J genes are TRBV28 and TRBJ1-6; D is ambiguous. In germline, CDR1 is MDHEN, CDR2 SYDVKM. V lost 8 bases and J lost 2, with 7 bases in between. The length of the CDR3 is 13 residues. CDR3: CASRYTYNSPLHF. The CDR3, as DNA: TGTGCCAGCCGTTATACCTATAATTCACCCCTCCACTTT. The full variable domain, with the rest looked up from reference TRBV28 and TRBJ1-6, is DVKVTQSSRYLVKRTGEKVFLECVQDMDHENMFWYRQDPGLGLRLIYFSYDVKMKEKGDIPEGYSVSREKKERFSLILESASTNQTSMYLCASRYTYNSPLHFGNGTRLTVT.

This clone was seen once. J is TRBJ2-7 and V is TRBV7-9; tentatively, D is TRBD1 (5 bases). The CDR3 runs 16 residues. Trimming removed 0 bases at V and 0 bases at J, with 12 bases between. Germline V gene sequence: CDR1 SEHNR, CDR2 FQNEAQ (reference sequence). Written as DNA, the CDR3 is TGTGCCAGCAGCTTAGCTGGCAGGGAAAGCTCCTACGAGCAGTACTTC. Its protein is CASSLAGRESSYEQYF.

V gene TRBV25-1 combines with J gene TRBJ1-5, with D possibly being TRBD1 (6 bases). V was pared by 1 base and J by 9 bases, with 10 bases between. Germline V gene data show CDR1 as MGHDK and CDR2 as SYGVNS. The CDR3 contains 13 residues. Written as DNA, the CDR3 is TGTGCCAGCAGTGAATCGGGGGGCCTGCCCCAGCATTTT. It codes for CASSESGGLPQHF.

V usage is TRBV19 and J usage is TRBJ1-1; 7 positions match TRBD1. V lost 9 bases, J lost 2 bases, and 9 bases stayed unmatched. The V gene's germline CDR1 is LNHDA and CDR2 SQIVND (reference sequence). CDR3 length: 14 amino acids. CDR3 DNA sequence: TGTGCCAGCTGGGCAGGGGGTTCCAACACTGAAGCTTTCTTT. Protein sequence: CASWAGGSNTEAFF.

The chain recombines TRBV3-1 (or the pseudogene TRBV3-2) with TRBJ2-3; 9 bases are shared with TRBD2. Germline-derived CDR1 and CDR2 are LGHDT and YNNKEL (reference sequence). There are 13 residues in the CDR3. The junction had 1 base not matched to a gene; V was cut back by 1 base and J by 8 bases. In nucleotides, the CDR3 is TGTGCCAGCAGCCAAGCGACTAGCGGTACGCAGTATTTT. It encodes CASSQATSGTQYF.

This clone appeared a few times. The chain carries TRBV2 and TRBJ1-2, with D tentatively TRBD1 (5 bases). The CDR3 length is 11 residues. V dropped 7 bases and J dropped 5 bases, with 8 bases sitting between them. From germline, CDR1 is SNHLY and CDR2 FYNNEI. For the CDR3, the DNA is TGTGCCAGCAAACAGGAGTATGGCTACACCTTC. Translating gives CASKQEYGYTF.

The J gene is TRBJ2-5, the V gene TRBV5-6; TRBD2 matches 12 bases. After removal of 2 bases from V and 0 bases from J, the junction contained 5 bases not matched to a gene. Germline V lookup: CDR1 SGHDT, CDR2 YYEEEE. The CDR3 spans 17 residues. The CDR3 nucleotides read TGTGCCAGCAGCTTTAGGACTAGCGGGAAGTACCAAGAGACCCAGTACTTC. It yields the protein CASSFRTSGKYQETQYF.

This rearrangement joins TRBV7-2 to TRBJ1-5, with D maybe TRBD1 (6 bases). Trimming took off 5 bases at V and 2 bases at J, with 25 bases between the two ends. The CDR3 spans 19 residues. From germline, CDR1 is SGHTA and CDR2 FQGNSA. CDR3 sequence (DNA): TGTGCCAGCAGCCCGCTCCCATCCGGGGGGGGCCATCGCAATCAGCCCCAGCATTTT. It codes for CASSPLPSGGGHRNQPQHF.

The CDR3 spells CASSQPTSGTNTGELFF. In DNA form, the CDR3 reads TGTGCCAGCAGCCAACCTACTAGCGGGACGAACACCGGGGAGCTGTTTTTT. This sequence joins TRBV3-1 (or the pseudogene TRBV3-2) and TRBJ2-2; 10 bases fit TRBD2. With V trimmed by 2 bases and J by 0 bases, 3 bases remained unmatched. Per the germline V gene, CDR1 is LGHDT and CDR2 is YNNKEL (reference sequence). The CDR3 sequence is 17 residues long.

The CDR3, as DNA: TGTGCCAGCTCACCTTATCGCTCTCTAGCGGGTGGCACAGATACGCAGTATTTT. Residues: CASSPYRSLAGGTDTQYF. The chain couples TRBV18 to TRBJ2-3, with TRBD2 matching over 8 bases. After removal of 3 bases from V and 1 base from J, the junction contained 12 bases not matched to a gene. CDR1 is KGHSH and CDR2 is LQKENI in the germline V gene. The length of the CDR3 is 18 residues.

This clone was seen only a few times. This same CDR3 is encoded by further DNA sequences in the sample. This rearrangement joins TRBV2 to TRBJ1-6; D uncertain. The CDR3 contains 14 residues. Germline V gene data show CDR1 as SNHLY and CDR2 as FYNNEI. The V gene lost 6 bases and the J gene lost 7 bases, with 13 bases spanning the gap. The CDR3 region has the DNA TGTGCCAGCAGAGACCGGGTTTCGAATTCACCCCTCCACTTT. Translated, it gives CASRDRVSNSPLHF.

This chain joins TRBV7-3 and TRBJ2-1; 7 nucleotides match TRBD2. The germline CDR1 and CDR2 sequences are SGHTA and FQGTGA. The CDR3 spans 13 residues. V was pared by 2 bases and J by 15 bases, with 10 bases of the junction left unmatched. CDR3 coding DNA: TGTGCCAGCAGCTTAGGAGCGGGATCCCCTCCGTTCTTC. Translation gives CASSLGAGSPPFF.

This chain links TRBV29-1 with TRBJ2-1, with D hard to call. V lost 4 bases, J lost 4 bases, and 5 bases lay in between. The CDR3 extends over 11 amino acids. Germline loops: CDR1 SQVTM, CDR2 ANQGSEA. The CDR3 sequence: CSVATYNEQFF. The CDR3 coding sequence is TGCAGCGTTGCGACTTACAATGAGCAGTTCTTC.

The genes are TRBV5-6 and TRBJ2-7; TRBD1 matches at 8 bases. The CDR3 runs to 15 residues. Unmatched junction bases numbered 6, after V lost 4 bases and J lost 0 bases. From germline, CDR1 is SGHDT and CDR2 YYEEEE. Here the CDR3 DNA reads TGTGCCAGCAGCCCAGGGGGCCGGAGCTCCTACGAGCAGTACTTC. Translated, it gives CASSPGGRSSYEQYF.

This chain links TRBV10-3 with TRBJ2-7; possible D gene TRBD2, 5 bases. Per germline, CDR1 ENHRY and CDR2 SYGVKD. The V gene lost 0 bases and the J gene lost 2 bases, with 14 bases spanning the gap. The CDR3 covers 16 residues. The CDR3 protein is CAISESFGRGTYEQYF. CDR3 DNA: TGTGCCATCAGTGAGTCTTTTGGTCGGGGAACCTACGAGCAGTACTTC.

The J gene is TRBJ1-2, the V gene TRBV19; 9 nucleotides agree with TRBD1. Germline trimming cut 5 bases from V and 6 bases from J; bases unmatched to any gene: 10. Germline V lookup: CDR1 LNHDA, CDR2 SQIVND (reference sequence). The CDR3 has 15 amino acids. The CDR3 here is CASSPNGQGLNGYTF. The CDR3 region has the DNA TGTGCCAGTAGTCCTAACGGACAGGGGCTGAATGGCTACACCTTC.

This clone has more than one count but fewer than ten. The chain is built from TRBV19 and TRBJ2-7; 9 nucleotides match TRBD2. V gave up 6 bases and J gave up 4 bases; unmatched junction bases: 7. Germline CDR1 reads LNHDA; CDR2 reads SQIVND (reference sequence). The CDR3 runs 14 residues. For the CDR3, the DNA is TGTGCCAGTAGCCGAGCGGGAGGTAGTTACGAGCAGTACTTC. Residues: CASSRAGGSYEQYF.